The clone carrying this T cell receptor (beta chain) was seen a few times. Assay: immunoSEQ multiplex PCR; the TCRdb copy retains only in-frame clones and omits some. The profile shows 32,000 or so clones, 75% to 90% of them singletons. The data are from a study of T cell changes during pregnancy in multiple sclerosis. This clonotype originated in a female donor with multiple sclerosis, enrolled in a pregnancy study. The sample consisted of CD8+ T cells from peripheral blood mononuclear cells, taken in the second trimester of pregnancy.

This chain's CDR3 is CASSLSPGPGGYGYTF. In DNA, the CDR3 is TGTGCCAGTAGCCTATCTCCGGGACCCGGGGGCTATGGCTACACCTTC. The V call is TRBV19, the J call TRBJ1-2, with a possible D match to TRBD1 (5 bases). The CDR3 loop spans 16 amino acids. V lost 6 bases and J lost 4, with 21 bases in between. Per the germline V gene, CDR1 is LNHDA and CDR2 is SQIVND (reference sequence).